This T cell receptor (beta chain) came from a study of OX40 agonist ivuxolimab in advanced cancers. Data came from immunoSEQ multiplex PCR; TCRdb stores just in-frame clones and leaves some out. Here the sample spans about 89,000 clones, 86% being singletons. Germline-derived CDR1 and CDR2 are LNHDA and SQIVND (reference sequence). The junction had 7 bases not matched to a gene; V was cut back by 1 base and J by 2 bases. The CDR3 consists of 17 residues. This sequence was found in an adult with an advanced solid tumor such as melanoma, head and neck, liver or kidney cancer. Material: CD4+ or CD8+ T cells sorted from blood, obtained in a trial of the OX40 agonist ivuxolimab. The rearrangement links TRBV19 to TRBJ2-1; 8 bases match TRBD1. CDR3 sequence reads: CASSIGAGGNTYNEQFF. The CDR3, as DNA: TGTGCCAGTAGTATAGGAGCAGGGGGCAACACCTACAATGAGCAGTTCTTC. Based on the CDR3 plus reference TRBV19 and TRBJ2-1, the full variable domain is DGGITQSPKYLFRKEGQNVTLSCEQNLNHDAMYWYRQDPGQGLRLIYYSQIVNDFQKGDIAEGYSVSREKKESFPLTVTSAQKNPTAFYLCASSIGAGGNTYNEQFFGPGTRLTVL.